This TCR beta chain appears in the sequencing data of a study of T cell repertoires in cytomegalovirus infection (dated by TCRdb to the late 2010s). Regarding the research as a whole: Donor HLA type was relevant to the analysis, because carriage of CMV infection together with the matching HLA type was indicated by public TCR beta signatures. Summary of the overall study and its limitations: In both this cohort and an independent roughly 330-donor cohort, the cumulative frequency of public TCR beta family members distinguished carriers of CMV infection plus the relevant HLA type. The ex vivo response was dominated by HLA-C-restricted CMV-specific TCR beta clonotypes, which also provided the single most frequent clonotype in two of eight donors.

TCRdb records Illumina HiSeq 1500 as the sequencer. The public reads were run again by TCRdb, first through fastp at Q25 and then through MiXCR, and only productive beta chains were kept. Rows matching on CDR3 protein sequence are summarized as one entry with the most common DNA and genes. The sample has roughly 120,000 distinct CDR3 sequences on record, around 9.1% of them singletons. Roughly 31% of the sample comes from the top ten. To note about this clonotype: The clone's antigen remains unknown. No base quality values were provided; no much bigger clone lies one nucleotide off.

This receptor was obtained from a human donor in good health (CMV status not recorded). Some clones in this sample may be carry-over from other donors' samples. The sequenced sample was PBMCs, sequenced either directly or after in vitro stimulation (not recorded which).

The CDR3 reads CASSITGNTEAFF. The bases are TGTGCCAGTAGTATAACGGGGAACACTGAAGCTTTCTTT. Recombination linked TRBV19 to TRBJ1-1; the D gene cannot be resolved reliably. The junction carries 5 bases between V and J, which are trimmed by 2 bases and 1 base respectively. The germline V gene (reference sequence) gives CDR1 as LNHDA and CDR2 as SQIVND. Counted from cysteine to phenylalanine, this CDR3 has 13 amino acids. Just CDR3 DNA is preserved here, 39 bases in frame from base 1.